These T cell receptor beta chains were read from a single sample in a study of response to subunit inactivated influenza vaccine. From the RT-PCR reads, TCRdb called clonotypes with MiXCR, one entry per CDR3 protein. Here the sample spans around 480,000 distinct CDR3 sequences, roughly 11% being singletons. The sequenced sample was PBMCs from blood, obtained 45 days after vaccination. These receptors were collected from a man aged 45 to 65 who received an inactivated influenza vaccine. CDR3s include the opening cysteine and the closing phenylalanine or tryptophan. Each record gives: D gene, clone size, J gene, V gene, CDR3 protein, CDR3 DNA. The D gene is left open where the match is weak. Clone size, where shown, is once, few, many, or a class for clones that have expanded.

>NA|NA|TRBJ1-1|TRBV18
CASSPPTGWAFF
TGTGCCAGCTCACCGCCGACAGGATGGGCTTTCTTT
>NA|many|TRBJ2-1|TRBV5-1
CASSLSLQGGYNEQFF
TGCGCCAGCAGCTTGTCATTACAGGGGGGGTACAATGAGCAGTTCTTC
>NA|few|TRBJ1-1|TRBV12-3/TRBV12-4
CASSRVPLTEAFF
TGTGCCAGCAGTCGGGTCCCTTTGACTGAAGCTTTCTTT
>TRBD2|few|TRBJ2-1|TRBV7-9
CASSLPTSGYNEQFF
TGTGCCAGCAGCTTACCGACTAGCGGATACAATGAGCAGTTCTTC
>NA|few|TRBJ2-1|TRBV7-9
CASSPASGNEQFF
TGTGCCAGCAGCCCCGCTTCCGGTAATGAGCAGTTCTTC
>NA|many|TRBJ2-4|TRBV10-3
CAISESGQNIQYF
TGTGCCATCAGTGAGTCCGGCCAAAACATTCAGTACTTC
>TRBD2|NA|TRBJ2-2|TRBV29-1
CSVEGEGSANTGELFF
TGCAGCGTTGAGGGGGAGGGAAGCGCGAACACCGGGGAGCTGTTTTTT
>NA|NA|TRBJ2-2|TRBV5-1
CASSLEVLANTGELFF
TGCGCCAGCAGCTTGGAGGTCCTCGCTAACACCGGGGAGCTGTTTTTT
>NA|many|TRBJ2-3|TRBV12-3/TRBV12-4
CASSGSLGTQYF
TGTGCCAGCAGTGGGTCCTTGGGTACGCAGTATTTT
>NA|many|TRBJ2-3|TRBV7-9
CASSPDADTQYF
TGTGCCAGCAGTCCCGATGCAGATACGCAGTATTTT
>NA|NA|TRBJ2-1|TRBV19
CASSISAASYNEQFF
TGTGCCAGTAGTATCTCTGCTGCGTCCTACAATGAGCAGTTCTTC
>NA|few|TRBJ2-5|TRBV18
CASSPDIQETQYF
TGTGCCAGCTCACCGGACATCCAAGAGACCCAGTACTTC
>TRBD2|few|TRBJ2-1|TRBV11-1
CASSAPSNLRIRTSGSWEQFF
TGTGCCAGCAGCGCCCCCTCGAATCTAAGAATCAGGACTAGCGGGAGTTGGGAGCAGTTCTTC
>NA|once|TRBJ1-1|TRBV7-9
CAISLTPMGNTEAFF
TGTGCCATCAGCTTAACCCCAATGGGGAACACTGAAGCTTTCTTT
>NA|many|TRBJ1-2|TRBV5-1
CASSFQPGWVDGYTF
TGCGCCAGCAGCTTCCAACCGGGCTGGGTTGATGGCTACACCTTC
>TRBD1|few|TRBJ1-3|TRBV6-1
CASSRTGGSSGNTIYF
TGTGCCAGCAGTCGTACAGGGGGGTCCTCTGGAAACACCATATATTTT
>TRBD1|many|TRBJ1-1|TRBV20-1
CSAPGQGFAPDTEAFF
TGCAGTGCGCCGGGACAGGGGTTTGCCCCGGACACTGAAGCTTTCTTT
>TRBD1|NA|TRBJ2-3|TRBV24-1
CATGQEVTDTQYF
TGTGCCACGGGACAGGAAGTCACGGATACGCAGTATTTT
>TRBD2|NA|TRBJ2-1|TRBV24-1
CATSEGGQTSGSSYNEQFF
TGTGCCACCAGTGAGGGGGGACAGACTAGCGGGAGTTCCTACAATGAGCAGTTCTTC
>NA|NA|TRBJ1-3|TRBV15
CATSRDLSTYSSGNTIYF
TGTGCCACCAGCAGAGATTTGTCCACATACAGCTCTGGAAACACCATATATTTT
>NA|few|TRBJ1-3|TRBV4-3
CASSQDFGRGIGNTIYF
TGCGCCAGCAGCCAAGATTTCGGGAGGGGGATTGGAAACACCATATATTTT
>NA|NA|TRBJ1-2|TRBV28
CASSTSANYGYTF
TGTGCCAGCAGCACCTCAGCCAACTATGGCTACACCTTC
>NA|NA|TRBJ1-1|TRBV29-1
CSATVSNTEAFF
TGCAGCGCGACAGTTTCGAACACTGAAGCTTTCTTT
>NA|NA|TRBJ1-4|TRBV25-1
CASSDWMGRSLFF
TGTGCCAGCAGTGATTGGATGGGAAGATCTCTGTTTTTT
>TRBD2|few|TRBJ2-1|TRBV11-2
CASSLGASGGYNEQFF
TGTGCCAGCAGCTTAGGGGCTAGCGGGGGCTACAATGAGCAGTTCTTC
>NA|NA|TRBJ2-3|TRBV27
CASSLSDYSTDTQYF
TGTGCCAGCAGTTTATCGGATTACTCCACAGATACGCAGTATTTT
>NA|NA|TRBJ2-5|TRBV24-1
CATSDLGSGQETQYF
TGTGCCACCAGTGATTTAGGGAGCGGACAAGAGACCCAGTACTTC
>NA|NA|TRBJ2-1|TRBV13
CASSVGLLLYNEQFF
TGTGCCAGCAGTGTGGGCCTACTTTTATACAATGAGCAGTTCTTC
>TRBD2|NA|TRBJ2-7|TRBV10-3
CATETSGRGEQYF
TGTGCCACTGAAACTAGCGGGAGGGGCGAGCAGTACTTC